This entry describes one TCR beta chain. This record comes from a study of T cells expressing NK-cell markers. In germline, CDR1 is MNHNS, CDR2 SASEGT. This CDR3 has 16 residues. TCRdb re-called the 5' RACE reads and catalogs CDR3 proteins one per entry, DNA excluded. In total, the table holds about 150,000 distinct CDR3 sequences. Sequencing input: blood T cells: a sorted CD56 or NKG2C T cell subset, CD4+ or CD8+ T cells, or bulk PBMC T cells (not recorded which). The TCR was taken from a man aged 18-75 years in good health. The chain combines TRBV6-1 with TRBJ2-5; TCRdb picks TRBD2, but there is no DNA to check that call. CDR3 amino acids: CASNAGLAGDLETQYF.